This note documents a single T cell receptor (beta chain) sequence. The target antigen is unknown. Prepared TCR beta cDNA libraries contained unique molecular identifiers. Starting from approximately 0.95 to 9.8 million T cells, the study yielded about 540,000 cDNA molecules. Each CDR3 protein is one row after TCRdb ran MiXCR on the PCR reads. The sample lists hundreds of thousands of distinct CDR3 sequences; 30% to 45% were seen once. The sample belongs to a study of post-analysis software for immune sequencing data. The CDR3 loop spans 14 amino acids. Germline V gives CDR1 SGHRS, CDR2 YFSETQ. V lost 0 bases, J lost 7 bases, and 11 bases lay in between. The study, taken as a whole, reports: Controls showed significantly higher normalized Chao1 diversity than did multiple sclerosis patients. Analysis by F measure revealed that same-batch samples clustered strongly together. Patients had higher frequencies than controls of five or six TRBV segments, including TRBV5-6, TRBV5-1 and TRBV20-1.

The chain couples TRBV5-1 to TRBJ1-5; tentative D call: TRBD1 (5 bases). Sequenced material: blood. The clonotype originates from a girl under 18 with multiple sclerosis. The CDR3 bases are TGCGCCAGCAGCTTGGACGGCCGGGGGCAGCCCCAGCATTTT. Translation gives CASSLDGRGQPQHF.